This T cell receptor (beta chain) originates from a study of patients and donors after allogeneic stem cell transplantation. This CDR3 comprises 15 residues. V lost 6 bases and J lost 5; bases outside the gene matches: 8. TCRdb reanalysed the RT-PCR reads using MiXCR and keeps one entry per CDR3 protein. Of 9,000 to 15,000 distinct CDR3 sequences listed, around 27% are singletons. The rearrangement links TRBV12-3 or TRBV12-4 to TRBJ2-2; 8 positions match TRBD2. The sequence was obtained from a human donor who was either an allogeneic HSCT recipient or a stem cell or donor lymphocyte infusion donor (not recorded which). It is not recorded whose cells these are; they may come from a transplant donor. The sequenced sample consisted of blood, either unsorted or a sorted T cell fraction (not recorded which). CDR3 in amino acids: CASSPFTGGTGELFF. The CDR3 DNA is TGTGCCAGCAGCCCCTTTACGGGAGGGACCGGGGAGCTGTTTTTT.